Sequencing of this T cell receptor beta chain was carried out in a study of blood T cell repertoires in COVID-19. Turning to the study itself: Sample material is recorded as cDNA or gDNA derived from T cells, B-cell-depleted T cells, or PBMCs.

Profiling relied on immunoSEQ multiplex PCR, and the TCRdb table lists in-frame clones only, not all of them. The repertoire holds about 240,000 clones, with just under 85% as singletons. CDR1 is SGHTA, CDR2 FQGNSA, per germline. With 3 bases removed from V and 3 bases from J, the gap between germline ends came to 12 bases. This CDR3 spans 14 amino acids. This chain connects TRBV7-2 to TRBJ2-7; D call uncertain. The sequence was collected from a man between 45 and 60 years old with acute or convalescent COVID-19. Sequencing was performed on peripheral blood. The CDR3 spells CASSLSPGIYEQYF. The CDR3 DNA sequence: TGTGCCAGCAGCTTGAGTCCAGGAATCTACGAGCAGTACTTC.